This T cell receptor beta chain originates from a study of T cell responses to AZD1222 COVID-19 vaccine. Second-dose intervals of approximately 4 or approximately 12 weeks were pooled. Of note for this clone: Its antigen is as yet unknown.

The study, taken as a whole, reports: Spike was spanned by vaccine-associated CD4 TCRs, which were dominant at 160-218 and 743-854. Close to half of all spike-specific TCRs reportedly target regions of the variants that are unmutated. The donor group comprised mostly white British people and more females; the analysis possibly underestimated clonal diversity.

This table comes from immunoSEQ multiplex PCR, and its TCRdb copy is limited to in-frame clones, with some not included. The data show some 170,000 clones, 90% to 95% seen once. This CDR3 has 15 residues. J gave up 4 bases and V 5 bases, and 7 bases lay outside the gene matches. Germline CDR1 reads MNHEY; CDR2 reads SVGAGI. The chain is built from TRBV6-5 and TRBJ1-2; 10 nucleotides agree with TRBD1. This receptor was taken from an adult who received the AZD1222 COVID-19 vaccine. Source: peripheral blood, taken 28 days after the second AZD1222 dose. The CDR3: CASSPYGTGVYGYTF. Written as DNA, the CDR3 is TGTGCCAGCAGTCCATACGGGACAGGGGTCTATGGCTACACCTTC.